This is a list of T cell receptor beta chains from one sample in a study of blood T cell repertoires in COVID-19. Profiling relied on immunoSEQ multiplex PCR, and the TCRdb table lists in-frame clones only, not all of them. The data contain roughly 200,000 clones, 83% of them singletons. Sequenced material: peripheral blood. Receptor source: a man in his forties with active or convalescent COVID-19. The CDR3 runs from the conserved cysteine through the conserved F or W. Each record gives: V gene, J gene, clone size, D gene, CDR3 protein, CDR3 DNA. A D gene is named only where the DNA matches it firmly. Size is stated for part of the rows, as once, few or many counts, or as a class when the clone is expanded.

v_call: TRBV10-2; j_call: TRBJ2-2; clone_size: .; d_call: .; cdr3_aa: CASSVGEISGELFF; cdr3_nt: TGCGCCAGCAGCGTGGGAGAAATATCCGGGGAGCTGTTTTTT
v_call: TRBV18; j_call: TRBJ2-5; clone_size: .; d_call: TRBD1; cdr3_aa: CASWPGQGNQETQYF; cdr3_nt: TGTGCCAGCTGGCCGGGACAGGGAAACCAAGAGACCCAGTACTTC
v_call: TRBV9; j_call: TRBJ2-3; clone_size: .; d_call: TRBD2; cdr3_aa: CASSVTSSDTQYF; cdr3_nt: TGTGCCAGCAGCGTGACTAGCTCAGATACGCAGTATTTT
v_call: TRBV6-2/TRBV6-3; j_call: TRBJ1-5; clone_size: .; d_call: TRBD1; cdr3_aa: CASSGDRGNQPQHF; cdr3_nt: TGTGCCAGCAGTGGGGACAGGGGTAATCAGCCCCAGCATTTT
v_call: TRBV30; j_call: TRBJ2-2; clone_size: .; d_call: TRBD2; cdr3_aa: CAWSGLADANTGELFF; cdr3_nt: TGTGCCTGGAGTGGACTAGCGGACGCGAACACCGGGGAGCTGTTTTTT
v_call: TRBV18; j_call: TRBJ1-1; clone_size: .; d_call: .; cdr3_aa: CASSPVIRAEAFF; cdr3_nt: TGTGCCAGCTCACCAGTCATCCGGGCTGAAGCTTTCTTT
v_call: TRBV2; j_call: TRBJ2-2; clone_size: once; d_call: TRBD2; cdr3_aa: CASTGLAGNTGELFF; cdr3_nt: TGTGCCAGCACCGGACTAGCGGGGAACACCGGGGAGCTGTTTTTT
v_call: TRBV7-9; j_call: TRBJ2-5; clone_size: .; d_call: TRBD1; cdr3_aa: CASSLPTGVETQYF; cdr3_nt: TGTGCCAGCAGCTTACCAACAGGGGTAGAGACCCAGTACTTC
v_call: TRBV14; j_call: TRBJ1-1; clone_size: .; d_call: TRBD1; cdr3_aa: CASSHRQGGRTEAFF; cdr3_nt: TGTGCCAGCAGCCACAGACAGGGGGGGAGGACTGAAGCTTTCTTT
v_call: TRBV6-1; j_call: TRBJ2-1; clone_size: few; d_call: .; cdr3_aa: CASSDGGINNEQFF; cdr3_nt: TGTGCCAGCAGTGACGGCGGGATAAACAATGAGCAGTTCTTC
v_call: TRBV5-5; j_call: TRBJ2-1; clone_size: .; d_call: TRBD2; cdr3_aa: CASSTGTGTSGGSYNEQFF; cdr3_nt: TGTGCCAGCAGCACCGGAACAGGGACTAGCGGGGGGTCCTACAATGAGCAGTTCTTC
v_call: TRBV5-1; j_call: TRBJ2-5; clone_size: .; d_call: TRBD2; cdr3_aa: CASSASGRVYQETQYF; cdr3_nt: TGCGCCAGCAGCGCGAGCGGGAGGGTCTACCAAGAGACCCAGTACTTC
v_call: TRBV30; j_call: TRBJ1-1; clone_size: .; d_call: .; cdr3_aa: CAWSLRNTEAFF; cdr3_nt: TGTGCCTGGAGTCTCAGGAACACTGAAGCTTTCTTT
v_call: TRBV25-1; j_call: TRBJ1-2; clone_size: .; d_call: TRBD1; cdr3_aa: CASSEPRQGFYGYTF; cdr3_nt: TGTGCCAGCAGTGAACCCCGACAGGGGTTTTATGGCTACACCTTC
v_call: TRBV27; j_call: TRBJ1-1; clone_size: .; d_call: TRBD1; cdr3_aa: CASSLGTGRNTEAFF; cdr3_nt: TGTGCCAGCAGTTTAGGGACAGGGAGGAACACTGAAGCTTTCTTT
v_call: TRBV4-1; j_call: TRBJ1-6; clone_size: .; d_call: TRBD1; cdr3_aa: CASSQAIGTGNNSPLHF; cdr3_nt: TGCGCCAGCAGCCAGGCGATAGGGACAGGGAATAATTCACCCCTCCACTTT
v_call: TRBV7-8; j_call: TRBJ2-1; clone_size: .; d_call: TRBD2; cdr3_aa: CASSLRASGRAEYNEQFF; cdr3_nt: TGTGCCAGCAGCTTAAGGGCTAGCGGGAGGGCGGAATACAATGAGCAGTTCTTC
v_call: TRBV27; j_call: TRBJ2-7; clone_size: .; d_call: .; cdr3_aa: CASSHNRDSYEQYF; cdr3_nt: TGTGCCAGCAGTCACAACCGTGACTCCTACGAGCAGTACTTC
v_call: TRBV4-1; j_call: TRBJ1-2; clone_size: once; d_call: .; cdr3_aa: CASSQDRTGHRGYTF; cdr3_nt: TGCGCCAGCAGCCAAGATCGCACAGGACACCGGGGCTACACCTTC
v_call: TRBV19; j_call: TRBJ1-2; clone_size: .; d_call: TRBD1; cdr3_aa: CASSKPSGGYYGYTF; cdr3_nt: TGTGCCAGTAGTAAACCCTCAGGGGGCTATTATGGCTACACCTTC
v_call: TRBV27; j_call: TRBJ1-5; clone_size: .; d_call: TRBD1; cdr3_aa: CASSSDRGQPQHF; cdr3_nt: TGTGCCAGCAGTTCGGACAGGGGACAGCCCCAGCATTTT
v_call: TRBV13; j_call: TRBJ1-1; clone_size: .; d_call: .; cdr3_aa: CASSLQGFTEAFF; cdr3_nt: TGTGCCAGCAGTCTACAGGGCTTCACTGAAGCTTTCTTT
v_call: TRBV24-1; j_call: TRBJ1-5; clone_size: few; d_call: TRBD1; cdr3_aa: CATSDSSLGTGAQPQHF; cdr3_nt: TGTGCCACCAGTGATTCCAGCCTGGGGACAGGGGCTCAGCCCCAGCATTTT
v_call: TRBV2; j_call: TRBJ1-6; clone_size: .; d_call: .; cdr3_aa: CASPSEGVGSPLHF; cdr3_nt: TGTGCCAGCCCATCAGAGGGGGTCGGCTCACCCCTCCACTTT
v_call: TRBV18; j_call: TRBJ1-3; clone_size: .; d_call: TRBD1; cdr3_aa: CASSPTGAISSGNTIYF; cdr3_nt: TGTGCCAGCTCACCGACAGGGGCAATCAGCTCTGGAAACACCATATATTTT
v_call: TRBV5-1; j_call: TRBJ1-1; clone_size: .; d_call: TRBD1; cdr3_aa: CASSRGPQGDSTEAFF; cdr3_nt: TGCGCCAGCAGTCGCGGCCCACAGGGGGATAGCACTGAAGCTTTCTTT
v_call: TRBV27; j_call: TRBJ1-2; clone_size: .; d_call: .; cdr3_aa: CASRVKSSSNYGYTF; cdr3_nt: TGTGCCAGCAGAGTTAAAAGCTCCTCTAACTATGGCTACACCTTC
v_call: TRBV19; j_call: TRBJ2-7; clone_size: .; d_call: TRBD1; cdr3_aa: CASSPGQGRMRAAYEQYF; cdr3_nt: TGTGCCAGTAGTCCGGGACAGGGTAGGATGCGGGCGGCCTACGAGCAGTACTTC
v_call: TRBV24-1; j_call: TRBJ2-5; clone_size: .; d_call: TRBD1; cdr3_aa: CATSDHDRGGTQYF; cdr3_nt: TGTGCCACCAGTGATCATGACAGGGGAGGGACCCAGTACTTC
v_call: TRBV15; j_call: TRBJ2-1; clone_size: .; d_call: TRBD1; cdr3_aa: CATSTEDRALNEQFF; cdr3_nt: TGTGCCACCAGCACTGAGGACAGGGCGCTTAATGAGCAGTTCTTC
v_call: TRBV1; j_call: TRBJ1-1; clone_size: few; d_call: .; cdr3_aa: CTSSPGVNGGTTGVAEAFF; cdr3_nt: TGCACCAGCAGCCCGGGAGTGAATGGGGGGACCACAGGGGTTGCTGAAGCTTTCTTT
v_call: TRBV5-1; j_call: TRBJ2-2; clone_size: .; d_call: TRBD2; cdr3_aa: CASSSFSPTSGTGELFF; cdr3_nt: TGCGCCAGCAGCTCCTTTTCTCCCACTAGCGGCACCGGGGAGCTGTTTTTT
v_call: TRBV19; j_call: TRBJ2-3; clone_size: .; d_call: TRBD2; cdr3_aa: CASSREGYSSTDTQYF; cdr3_nt: TGTGCCAGTAGTCGGGAGGGGTACTCTAGCACAGATACGCAGTATTTT
v_call: TRBV6-5; j_call: TRBJ1-2; clone_size: .; d_call: TRBD1; cdr3_aa: CASHGQDLTNYGYTF; cdr3_nt: TGTGCCAGCCATGGACAGGACCTAACGAACTATGGCTACACCTTC
v_call: TRBV4-2; j_call: TRBJ2-3; clone_size: .; d_call: .; cdr3_aa: CASSQEGAYTDTQYF; cdr3_nt: TGTGCCAGCAGCCAAGAAGGAGCATACACAGATACGCAGTATTTT
v_call: TRBV18; j_call: TRBJ1-3; clone_size: .; d_call: .; cdr3_aa: CASSPGSSGNTIYF; cdr3_nt: TGTGCCAGCTCTCCAGGGAGCTCTGGAAACACCATATATTTT
v_call: TRBV27; j_call: TRBJ1-1; clone_size: .; d_call: .; cdr3_aa: CASSLWGDTEAFF; cdr3_nt: TGTGCCAGCAGTTTATGGGGAGATACTGAAGCTTTCTTT
v_call: TRBV11-3; j_call: TRBJ2-1; clone_size: .; d_call: .; cdr3_aa: CASSLGLSSGADNEQFF; cdr3_nt: TGTGCCAGCAGCTTAGGTCTATCAAGCGGTGCTGATAATGAGCAGTTCTTC
v_call: TRBV2; j_call: TRBJ2-6; clone_size: few; d_call: .; cdr3_aa: CASTGGASGANVLTF; cdr3_nt: TGTGCCAGCACCGGGGGAGCCTCTGGGGCCAACGTCCTGACTTTC
v_call: TRBV2; j_call: TRBJ1-2; clone_size: .; d_call: TRBD1; cdr3_aa: CASTKTGAGYGYTF; cdr3_nt: TGTGCCAGCACTAAGACAGGGGCGGGCTATGGCTACACCTTC